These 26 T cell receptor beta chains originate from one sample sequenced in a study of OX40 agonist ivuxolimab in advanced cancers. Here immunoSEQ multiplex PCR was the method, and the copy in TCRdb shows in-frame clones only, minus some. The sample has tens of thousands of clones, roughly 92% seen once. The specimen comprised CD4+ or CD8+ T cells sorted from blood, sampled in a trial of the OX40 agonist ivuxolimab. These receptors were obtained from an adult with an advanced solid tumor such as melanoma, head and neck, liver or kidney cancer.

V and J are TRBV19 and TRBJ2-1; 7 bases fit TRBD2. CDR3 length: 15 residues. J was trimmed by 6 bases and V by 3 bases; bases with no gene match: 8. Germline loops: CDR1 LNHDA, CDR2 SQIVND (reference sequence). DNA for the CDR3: TGTGCCAGTAGTATCGAGGCGGGAGCAACCAATGAGCAGTTCTTC. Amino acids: CASSIEAGATNEQFF.

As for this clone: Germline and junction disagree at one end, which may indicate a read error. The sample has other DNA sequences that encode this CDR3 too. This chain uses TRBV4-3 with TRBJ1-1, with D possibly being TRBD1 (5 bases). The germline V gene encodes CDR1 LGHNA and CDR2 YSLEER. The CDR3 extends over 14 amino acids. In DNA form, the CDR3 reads TGCGCTAGCAGCCCGACAGTTCTCAACGCTGAAGCTTTCTTT. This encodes CASSPTVLNAEAFF.

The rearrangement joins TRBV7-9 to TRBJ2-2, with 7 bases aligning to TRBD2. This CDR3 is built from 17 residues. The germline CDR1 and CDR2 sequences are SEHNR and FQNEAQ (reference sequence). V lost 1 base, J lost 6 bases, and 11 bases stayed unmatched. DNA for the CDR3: TGTGCCAGCAGCTTAGATTGGGGCGGGAGCACATCCGGGGAGCTGTTTTTT. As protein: CASSLDWGGSTSGELFF. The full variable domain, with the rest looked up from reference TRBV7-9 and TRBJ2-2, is DTGVSQNPRHKITKRGQNVTFRCDPISEHNRLYWYRQTLGQGPEFLTYFQNEAQLEKSRLLSDRFSAERPKGSFSTLEIQRTEQGDSAMYLCASSLDWGGSTSGELFFGEGSRLTVL.

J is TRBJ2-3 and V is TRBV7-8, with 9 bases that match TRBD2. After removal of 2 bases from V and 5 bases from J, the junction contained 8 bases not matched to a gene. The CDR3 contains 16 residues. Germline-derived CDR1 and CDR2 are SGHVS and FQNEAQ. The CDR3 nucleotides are TGTGCCAGCAGCTTATCGGCTAGCGGGATAGTAGATACGCAGTATTTT. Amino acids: CASSLSASGIVDTQYF.

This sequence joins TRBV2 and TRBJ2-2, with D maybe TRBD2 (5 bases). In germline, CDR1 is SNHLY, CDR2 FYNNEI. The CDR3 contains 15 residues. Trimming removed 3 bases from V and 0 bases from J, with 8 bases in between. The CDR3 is CASSDDYPNTGELFF. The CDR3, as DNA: TGTGCCAGCAGTGACGACTACCCGAACACCGGGGAGCTGTTTTTT.

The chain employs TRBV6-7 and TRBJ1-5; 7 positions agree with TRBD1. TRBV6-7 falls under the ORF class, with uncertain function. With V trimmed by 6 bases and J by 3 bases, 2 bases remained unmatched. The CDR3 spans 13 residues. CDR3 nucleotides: TGTGCCAGCAGGACAGGGTCCAATCAGCCCCAGCATTTT. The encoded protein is CASRTGSNQPQHF.

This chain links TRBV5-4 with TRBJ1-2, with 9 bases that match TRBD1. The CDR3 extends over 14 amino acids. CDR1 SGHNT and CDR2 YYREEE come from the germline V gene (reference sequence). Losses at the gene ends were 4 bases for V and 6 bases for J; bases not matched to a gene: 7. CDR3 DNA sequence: TGTGCCAGCAGCGGCGGACAGGGGACGGATGGCTACACCTTC. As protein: CASSGGQGTDGYTF.

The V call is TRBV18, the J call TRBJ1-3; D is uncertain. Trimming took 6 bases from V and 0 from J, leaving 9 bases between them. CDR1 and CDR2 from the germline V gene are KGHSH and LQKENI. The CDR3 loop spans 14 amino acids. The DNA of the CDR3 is TGTGCCAGCTCCCAGTCGAACTCTGGAAACACCATATATTTT. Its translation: CASSQSNSGNTIYF.

The CDR3 bases are TGTGCCATCAGCGGGACGCAGAACACCGGGGAGCTGTTTTTT. Amino acids: CAISGTQNTGELFF. The chain employs TRBV10-3 and TRBJ2-2, with D perhaps given as TRBD1 or TRBD2 (5 bases each). Germline loops: CDR1 ENHRY, CDR2 SYGVKD. V lost 6 bases and J 1 base, leaving 9 bases between the germline ends. The CDR3 runs to 14 residues.

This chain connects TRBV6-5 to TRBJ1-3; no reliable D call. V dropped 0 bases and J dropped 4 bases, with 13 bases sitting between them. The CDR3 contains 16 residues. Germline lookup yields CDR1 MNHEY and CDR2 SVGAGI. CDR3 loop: CASSYSPGPRGNTIYF. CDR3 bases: TGTGCCAGCAGTTACTCGCCCGGGCCGAGGGGAAACACCATATATTTT.

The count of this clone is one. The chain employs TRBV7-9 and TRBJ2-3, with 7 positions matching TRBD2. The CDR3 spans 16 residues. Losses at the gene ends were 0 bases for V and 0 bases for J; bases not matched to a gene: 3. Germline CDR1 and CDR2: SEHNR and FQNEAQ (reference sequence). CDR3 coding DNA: TGTGCCAGCAGCTTAGCGTGGCGGGAGAGCACAGATACGCAGTATTTT. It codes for CASSLAWRESTDTQYF.

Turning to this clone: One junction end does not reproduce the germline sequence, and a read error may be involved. The CDR3 reads CASSPGQHRQGYGQYF. CDR3 nucleotides: TGTGCCAGCTCACCAGGGCAGCACAGACAGGGGTACGGGCAGTACTTC. The chain is built from TRBV18 and TRBJ2-7; 8 bases are shared with TRBD1. Germline V lookup: CDR1 KGHSH, CDR2 LQKENI. The CDR3 spans 16 residues.

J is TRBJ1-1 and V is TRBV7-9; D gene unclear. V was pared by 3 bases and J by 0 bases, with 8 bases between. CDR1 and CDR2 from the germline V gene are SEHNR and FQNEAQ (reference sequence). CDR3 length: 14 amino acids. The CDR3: CASSFRAMNTEAFF. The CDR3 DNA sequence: TGTGCCAGCAGCTTCCGGGCGATGAACACTGAAGCTTTCTTT. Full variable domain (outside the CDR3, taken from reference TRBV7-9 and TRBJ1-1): DTGVSQNPRHKITKRGQNVTFRCDPISEHNRLYWYRQTLGQGPEFLTYFQNEAQLEKSRLLSDRFSAERPKGSFSTLEIQRTEQGDSAMYLCASSFRAMNTEAFFGQGTRLTVV.

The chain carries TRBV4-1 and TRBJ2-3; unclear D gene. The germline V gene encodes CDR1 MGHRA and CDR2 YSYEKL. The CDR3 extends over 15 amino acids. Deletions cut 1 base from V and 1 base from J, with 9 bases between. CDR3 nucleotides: TGCGCCAGCAGCCAAGGAATACTTGGCACAGATACGCAGTATTTT. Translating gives CASSQGILGTDTQYF.

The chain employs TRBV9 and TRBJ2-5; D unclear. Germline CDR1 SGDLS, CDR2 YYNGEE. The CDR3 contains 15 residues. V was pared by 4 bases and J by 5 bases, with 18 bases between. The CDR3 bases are TGTGCCAGCAGCCCAAGAAGGAACTGGGTGGAGACCCAGTACTTC. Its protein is CASSPRRNWVETQYF.

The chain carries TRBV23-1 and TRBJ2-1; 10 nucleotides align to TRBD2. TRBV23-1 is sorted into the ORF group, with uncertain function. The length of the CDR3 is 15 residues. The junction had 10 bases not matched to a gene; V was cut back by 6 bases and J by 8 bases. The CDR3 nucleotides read TGCGCCAGCAGCCCCCCTAGCGGGAGTATGTATGAGCAGTTCTTC. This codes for CASSPPSGSMYEQFF.

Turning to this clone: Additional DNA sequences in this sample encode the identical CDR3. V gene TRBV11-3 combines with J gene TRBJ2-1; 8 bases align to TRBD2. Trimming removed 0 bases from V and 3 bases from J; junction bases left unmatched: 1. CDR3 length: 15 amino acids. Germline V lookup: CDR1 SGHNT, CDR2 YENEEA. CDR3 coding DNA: TGTGCCAGCAGCTTAGATGGGACTAGCTACAATGAGCAGTTCTTC. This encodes CASSLDGTSYNEQFF.

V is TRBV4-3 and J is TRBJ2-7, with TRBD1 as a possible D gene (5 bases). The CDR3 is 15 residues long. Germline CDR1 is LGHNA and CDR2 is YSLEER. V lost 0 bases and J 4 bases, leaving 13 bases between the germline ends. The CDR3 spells CASSQDPRQGYEQYF. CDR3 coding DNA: TGCGCCAGCAGCCAAGATCCGAGGCAGGGTTACGAGCAGTACTTC.

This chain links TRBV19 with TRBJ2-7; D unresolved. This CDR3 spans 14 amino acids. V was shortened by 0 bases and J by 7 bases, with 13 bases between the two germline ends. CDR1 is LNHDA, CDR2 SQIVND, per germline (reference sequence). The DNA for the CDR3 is TGTGCCAGTAGTATAGAGACCAAAAATAGAGAGCAGTACTTC. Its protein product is CASSIETKNREQYF.

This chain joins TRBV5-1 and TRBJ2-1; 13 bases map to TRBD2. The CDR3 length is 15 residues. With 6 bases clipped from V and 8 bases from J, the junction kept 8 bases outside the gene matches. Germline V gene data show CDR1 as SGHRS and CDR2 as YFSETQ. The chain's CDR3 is CASTSLAGGPHEQFF. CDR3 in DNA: TGCGCCAGCACCTCACTAGCGGGAGGGCCCCATGAGCAGTTCTTC.

The CDR3 sequence: CASSLGDLNNEQFF. The CDR3 DNA follows: TGTGCCAGCAGCTTAGGAGACTTAAACAATGAGCAGTTCTTC. The gene calls are TRBV7-9 and TRBJ2-1; no definite D call. This CDR3 comprises 14 residues. Germline CDR1 is SEHNR and CDR2 is FQNEAQ (reference sequence). V was clipped by 1 base and J by 5 bases, with 9 bases between them.

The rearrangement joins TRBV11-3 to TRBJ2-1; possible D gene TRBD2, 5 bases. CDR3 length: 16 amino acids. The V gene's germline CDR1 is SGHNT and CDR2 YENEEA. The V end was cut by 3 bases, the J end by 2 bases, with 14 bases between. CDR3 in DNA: TGTGCCAGCAGCTTGCTGGGCGAGGGTACCTACAATGAGCAGTTCTTC. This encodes CASSLLGEGTYNEQFF.

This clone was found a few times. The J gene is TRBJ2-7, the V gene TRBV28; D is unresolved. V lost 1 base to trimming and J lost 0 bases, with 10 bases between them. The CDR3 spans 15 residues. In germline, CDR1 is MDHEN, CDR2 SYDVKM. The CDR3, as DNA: TGTGCCAGCAGTTTATTGGGTTCCTTCTCCTACGAGCAGTACTTC. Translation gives CASSLLGSFSYEQYF.

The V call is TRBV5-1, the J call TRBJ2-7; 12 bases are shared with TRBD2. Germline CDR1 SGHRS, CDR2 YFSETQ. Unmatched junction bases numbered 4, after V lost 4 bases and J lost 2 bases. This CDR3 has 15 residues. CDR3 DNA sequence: TGCGCCAGCAGCCCCCTAGCGGGAGGGACCTACGAGCAGTACTTC. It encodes CASSPLAGGTYEQYF.

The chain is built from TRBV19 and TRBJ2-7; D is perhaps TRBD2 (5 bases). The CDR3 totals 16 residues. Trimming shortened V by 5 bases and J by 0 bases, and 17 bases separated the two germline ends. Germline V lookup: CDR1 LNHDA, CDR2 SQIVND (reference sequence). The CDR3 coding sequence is TGTGCCAGTAGTGTCATGCCGGGAAGGAGCTCCTACGAGCAGTACTTC. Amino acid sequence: CASSVMPGRSSYEQYF.

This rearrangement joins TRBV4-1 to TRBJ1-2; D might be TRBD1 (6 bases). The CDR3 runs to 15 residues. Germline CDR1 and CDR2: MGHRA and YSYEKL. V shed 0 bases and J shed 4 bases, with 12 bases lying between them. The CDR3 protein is CASSQDRDKIYGYTF. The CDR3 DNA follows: TGCGCCAGCAGCCAAGACCGGGACAAGATCTATGGCTACACCTTC.